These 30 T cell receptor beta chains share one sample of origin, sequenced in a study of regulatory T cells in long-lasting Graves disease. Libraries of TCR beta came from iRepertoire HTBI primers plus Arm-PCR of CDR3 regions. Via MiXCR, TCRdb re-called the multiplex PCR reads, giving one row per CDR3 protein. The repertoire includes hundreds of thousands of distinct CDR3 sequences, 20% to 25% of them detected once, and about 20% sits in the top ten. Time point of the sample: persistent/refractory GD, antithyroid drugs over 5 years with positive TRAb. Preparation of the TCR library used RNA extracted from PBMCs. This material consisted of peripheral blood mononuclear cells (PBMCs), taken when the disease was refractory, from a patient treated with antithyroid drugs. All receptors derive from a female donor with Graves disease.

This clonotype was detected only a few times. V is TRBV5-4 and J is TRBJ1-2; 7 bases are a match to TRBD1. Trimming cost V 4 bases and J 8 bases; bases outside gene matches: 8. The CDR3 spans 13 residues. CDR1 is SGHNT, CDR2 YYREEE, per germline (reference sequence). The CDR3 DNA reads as TGTGCCAGCAGCCTGGACAGGCGCTACGGCTACACCTTC. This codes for CASSLDRRYGYTF.

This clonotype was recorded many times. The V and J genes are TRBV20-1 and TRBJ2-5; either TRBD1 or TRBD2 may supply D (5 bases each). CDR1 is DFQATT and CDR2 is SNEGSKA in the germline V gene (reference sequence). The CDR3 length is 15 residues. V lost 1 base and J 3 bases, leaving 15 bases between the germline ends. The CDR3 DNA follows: TGCAGTGCTAGAGCGTTGCTAGCAGGGAAAGAGACCCAGTACTTC. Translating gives CSARALLAGKETQYF.

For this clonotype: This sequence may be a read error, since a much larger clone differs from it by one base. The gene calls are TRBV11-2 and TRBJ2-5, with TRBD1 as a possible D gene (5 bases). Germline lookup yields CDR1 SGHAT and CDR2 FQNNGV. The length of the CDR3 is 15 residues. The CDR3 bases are TGTGCCAGCGGCTTAGTAGGGGCTCAGGGAGAGACCCAGTACTTC. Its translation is CASGLVGAQGETQYF.

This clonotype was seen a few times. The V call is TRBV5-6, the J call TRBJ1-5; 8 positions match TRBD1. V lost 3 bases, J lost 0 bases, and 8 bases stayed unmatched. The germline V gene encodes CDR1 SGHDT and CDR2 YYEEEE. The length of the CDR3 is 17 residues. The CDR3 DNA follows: TGTGCCAGCAGCTCAGGGGGCGGCCAATATAGCAATCAGCCCCAGCATTTT. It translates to CASSSGGGQYSNQPQHF.

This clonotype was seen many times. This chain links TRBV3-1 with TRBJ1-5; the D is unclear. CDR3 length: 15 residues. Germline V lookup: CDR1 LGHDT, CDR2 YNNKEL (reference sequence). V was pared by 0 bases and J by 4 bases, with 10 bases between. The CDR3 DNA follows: TGTGCCAGCAGCCAAGATGGTCAAGGGAATCAGCCCCAGCATTTT. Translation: CASSQDGQGNQPQHF.

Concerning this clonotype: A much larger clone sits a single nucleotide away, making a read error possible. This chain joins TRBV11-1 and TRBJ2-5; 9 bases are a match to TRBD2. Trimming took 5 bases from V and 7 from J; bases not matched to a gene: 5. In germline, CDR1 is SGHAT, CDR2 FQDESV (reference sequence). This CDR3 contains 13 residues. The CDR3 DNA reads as TGTGCCAGCAGCCATAGCGGGAGCGGGACCCAGTACTTC. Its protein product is CASSHSGSGTQYF.

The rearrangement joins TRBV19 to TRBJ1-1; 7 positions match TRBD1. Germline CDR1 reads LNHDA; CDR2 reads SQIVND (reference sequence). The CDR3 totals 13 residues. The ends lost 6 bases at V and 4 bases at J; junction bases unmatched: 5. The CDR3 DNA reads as TGTGCCAGTAGCACGACAGGGAGCACTGAAGCTTTCTTT. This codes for CASSTTGSTEAFF.

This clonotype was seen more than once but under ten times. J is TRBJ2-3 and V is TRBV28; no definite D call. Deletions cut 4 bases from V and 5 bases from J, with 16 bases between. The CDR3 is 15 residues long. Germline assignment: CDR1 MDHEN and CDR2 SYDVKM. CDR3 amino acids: CASSSRRTLGDTQYF. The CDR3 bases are TGTGCCAGCAGTTCCCGAAGGACCTTGGGAGATACGCAGTATTTT.

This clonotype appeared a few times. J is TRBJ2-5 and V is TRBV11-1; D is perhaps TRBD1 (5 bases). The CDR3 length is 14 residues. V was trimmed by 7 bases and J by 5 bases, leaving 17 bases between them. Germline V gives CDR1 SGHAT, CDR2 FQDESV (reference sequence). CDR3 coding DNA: TGTGCCAGCAACCCCCTTGGGGCCTCGGAGACCCAGTACTTC. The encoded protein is CASNPLGASETQYF.

For the CDR3, the DNA is TGCAGTGCTAACCAGGGAACCTCCTACGAGCAGTACTTC. Protein sequence: CSANQGTSYEQYF. The rearrangement joins TRBV20-1 to TRBJ2-7, with D possibly being TRBD1 (5 bases). There are 13 residues in the CDR3. The germline V gene encodes CDR1 DFQATT and CDR2 SNEGSKA (reference sequence). Trimming removed 4 bases from V and 0 bases from J, with 10 bases in between.

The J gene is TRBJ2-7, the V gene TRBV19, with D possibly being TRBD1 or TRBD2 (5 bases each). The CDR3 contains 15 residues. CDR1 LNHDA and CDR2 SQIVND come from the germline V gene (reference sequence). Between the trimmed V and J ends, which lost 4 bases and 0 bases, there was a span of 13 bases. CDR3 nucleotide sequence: TGTGCCAGTAGTAGGGACCGGGACGCCTCCTACGAGCAGTACTTC. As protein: CASSRDRDASYEQYF.

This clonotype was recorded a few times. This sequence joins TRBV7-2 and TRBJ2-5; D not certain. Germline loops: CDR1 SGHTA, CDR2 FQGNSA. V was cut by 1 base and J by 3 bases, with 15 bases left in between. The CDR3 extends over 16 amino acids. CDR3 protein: CASSLGIVASKETQYF. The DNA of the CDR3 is TGTGCCAGCAGCTTAGGGATTGTGGCCTCGAAAGAGACCCAGTACTTC.

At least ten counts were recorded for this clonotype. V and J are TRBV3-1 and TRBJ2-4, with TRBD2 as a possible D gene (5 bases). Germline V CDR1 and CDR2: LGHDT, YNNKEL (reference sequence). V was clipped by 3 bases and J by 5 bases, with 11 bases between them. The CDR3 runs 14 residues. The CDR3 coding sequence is TGTGCCAGCAGCCAGAGGGAGTCTCAAAACATTCAGTACTTC. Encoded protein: CASSQRESQNIQYF.

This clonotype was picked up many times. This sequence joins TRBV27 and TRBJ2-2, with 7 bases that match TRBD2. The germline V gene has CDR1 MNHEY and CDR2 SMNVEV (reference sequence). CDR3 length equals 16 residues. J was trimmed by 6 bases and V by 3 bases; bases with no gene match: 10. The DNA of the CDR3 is TGTGCCAGCAGTTTGGGGCGCGGGAGTAAGTCCGGGGAGCTGTTTTTT. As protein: CASSLGRGSKSGELFF.

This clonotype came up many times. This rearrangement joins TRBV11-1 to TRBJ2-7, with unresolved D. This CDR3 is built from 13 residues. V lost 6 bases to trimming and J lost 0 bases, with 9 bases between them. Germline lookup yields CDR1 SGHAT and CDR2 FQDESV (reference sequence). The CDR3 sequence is CASSFSTSYEQYF. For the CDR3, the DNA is TGTGCCAGCAGTTTCTCAACCTCCTACGAGCAGTACTTC.

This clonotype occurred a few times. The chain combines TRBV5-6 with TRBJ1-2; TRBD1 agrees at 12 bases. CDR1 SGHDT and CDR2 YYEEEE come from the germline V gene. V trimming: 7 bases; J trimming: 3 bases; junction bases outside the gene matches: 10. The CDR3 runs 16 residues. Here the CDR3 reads CASGIPGTGGYYGYTF. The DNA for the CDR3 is TGTGCCAGCGGAATTCCCGGGACAGGGGGCTACTATGGCTACACCTTC.

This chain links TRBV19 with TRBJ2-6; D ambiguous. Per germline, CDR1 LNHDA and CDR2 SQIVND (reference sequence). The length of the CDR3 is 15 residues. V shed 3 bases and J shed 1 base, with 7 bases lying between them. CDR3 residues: CASSIVSSGANVLTF. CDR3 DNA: TGTGCCAGTAGTATTGTTTCGTCTGGGGCCAACGTCCTGACTTTC. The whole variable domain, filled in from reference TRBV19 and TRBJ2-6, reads DGGITQSPKYLFRKEGQNVTLSCEQNLNHDAMYWYRQDPGQGLRLIYYSQIVNDFQKGDIAEGYSVSREKKESFPLTVTSAQKNPTAFYLCASSIVSSGANVLTFGAGSRLTVL.

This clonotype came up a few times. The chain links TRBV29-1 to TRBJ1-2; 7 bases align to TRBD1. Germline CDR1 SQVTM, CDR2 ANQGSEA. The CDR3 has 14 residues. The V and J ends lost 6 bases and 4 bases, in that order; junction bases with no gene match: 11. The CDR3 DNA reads TGCAGCGTCCCTGAGGCAGGGGGACGCTATGGCTACACCTTC. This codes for CSVPEAGGRYGYTF.

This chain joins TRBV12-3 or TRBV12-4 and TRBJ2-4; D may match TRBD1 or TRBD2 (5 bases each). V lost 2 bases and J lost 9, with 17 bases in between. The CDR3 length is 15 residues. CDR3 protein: CASSLRGSGDTIQYF. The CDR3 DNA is TGTGCCAGCAGTTTACGGGGCTCAGGTGACACCATTCAGTACTTC.

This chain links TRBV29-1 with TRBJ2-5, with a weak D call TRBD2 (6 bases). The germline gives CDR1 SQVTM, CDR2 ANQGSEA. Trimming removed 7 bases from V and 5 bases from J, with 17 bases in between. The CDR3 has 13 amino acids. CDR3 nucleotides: TGCAGCGAGGTCGGAGGGGTAGGGGAGACCCAGTACTTC. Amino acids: CSEVGGVGETQYF.

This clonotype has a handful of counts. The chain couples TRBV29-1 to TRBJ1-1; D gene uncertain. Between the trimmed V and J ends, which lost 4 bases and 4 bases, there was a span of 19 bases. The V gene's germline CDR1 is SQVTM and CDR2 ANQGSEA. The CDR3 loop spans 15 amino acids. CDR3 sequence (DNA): TGCAGCGTTGGTTCGGCCGGGGTCTCGGGCACTGAAGCTTTCTTT. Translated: CSVGSAGVSGTEAFF.

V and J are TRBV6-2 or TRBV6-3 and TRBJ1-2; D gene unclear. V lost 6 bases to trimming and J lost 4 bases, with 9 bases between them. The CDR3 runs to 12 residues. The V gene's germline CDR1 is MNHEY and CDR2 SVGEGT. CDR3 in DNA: TGTGCCAGCAGCCCCGATCCCTATGGCTACACCTTC. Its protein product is CASSPDPYGYTF.

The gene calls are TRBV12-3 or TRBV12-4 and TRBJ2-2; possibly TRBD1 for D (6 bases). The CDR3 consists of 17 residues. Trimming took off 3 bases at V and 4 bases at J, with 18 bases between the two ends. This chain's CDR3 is CASSLGPGTTVTGELFF. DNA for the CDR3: TGTGCCAGCAGTTTGGGCCCCGGGACAACGGTCACCGGGGAGCTGTTTTTT.

As DNA, the CDR3 is TGTGCCAGCAGACACCTCGGACTAGCGGGGCGGGTAGATACGCAGTATTTT. Its translation: CASRHLGLAGRVDTQYF. V gene TRBV7-8 combines with J gene TRBJ2-3; TRBD2 aligns across 12 bases. Germline V gene lookup returns CDR1 SGHVS and CDR2 FQNEAQ. The CDR3 runs 17 residues. The J segment lost 5 bases and the V segment lost 6 bases, leaving 12 bases of the junction unmatched.

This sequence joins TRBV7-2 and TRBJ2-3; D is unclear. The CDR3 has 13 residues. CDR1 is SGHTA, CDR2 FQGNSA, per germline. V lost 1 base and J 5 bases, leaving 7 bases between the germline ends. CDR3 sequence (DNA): TGTGCCAGCAGCTTAGTAGGCAGAGATACGCAGTATTTT. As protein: CASSLVGRDTQYF.

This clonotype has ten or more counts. The DNA of the CDR3 is TGTGCCAGCAGTTACGGTCGGGAGAACACCGGGGAGCTGTTTTTT. It encodes CASSYGRENTGELFF. The chain carries TRBV6-2 or TRBV6-3 and TRBJ2-2, with D possibly matching TRBD2 (5 bases). CDR1 is MNHEY and CDR2 is SVGEGT in the germline V gene. The CDR3 length is 15 residues. V lost 2 bases, J lost 1 base, and 8 bases lay in between.

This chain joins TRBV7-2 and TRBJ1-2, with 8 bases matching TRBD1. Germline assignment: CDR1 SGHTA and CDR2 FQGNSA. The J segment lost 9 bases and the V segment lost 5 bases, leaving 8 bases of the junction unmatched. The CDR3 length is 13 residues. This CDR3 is CASSDRQGTSYTF. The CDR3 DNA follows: TGTGCCAGCAGCGACCGACAGGGGACTAGCTACACCTTC.

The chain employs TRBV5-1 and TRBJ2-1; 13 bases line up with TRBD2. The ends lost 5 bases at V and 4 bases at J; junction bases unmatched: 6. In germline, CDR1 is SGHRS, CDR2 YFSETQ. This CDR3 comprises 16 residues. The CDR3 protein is CASSPLAGGQYNEQFF. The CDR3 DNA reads TGCGCCAGCAGTCCACTAGCGGGAGGGCAATACAATGAGCAGTTCTTC.

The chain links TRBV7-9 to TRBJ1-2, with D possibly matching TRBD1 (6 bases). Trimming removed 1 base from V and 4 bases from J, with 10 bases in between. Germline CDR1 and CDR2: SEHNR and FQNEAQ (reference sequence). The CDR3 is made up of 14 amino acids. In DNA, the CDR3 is TGTGCCAGCAGCTTAGATGAGGGGGTCTATGGCTACACCTTC. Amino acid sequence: CASSLDEGVYGYTF.

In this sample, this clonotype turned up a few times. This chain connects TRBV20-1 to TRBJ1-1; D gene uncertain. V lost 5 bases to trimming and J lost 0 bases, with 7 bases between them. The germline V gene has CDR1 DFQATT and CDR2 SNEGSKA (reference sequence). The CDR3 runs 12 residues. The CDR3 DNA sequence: TGCAGTGCTTCTCGAGTGAACACTGAAGCTTTCTTT. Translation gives CSASRVNTEAFF.